This T cell receptor beta chain was found in a study of blood T cell repertoires in COVID-19. Looking at the study overall: COVID-19 samples, acute and convalescent, were from the United States, Italy and Spain.

Participants were aged about 18 to 90 years, lived in over 20 US areas, and enrolled virtually. V was shortened by 7 bases and J by 6 bases, with 10 bases between the two germline ends. Germline V gene data show CDR1 as LNHDA and CDR2 as SQIVND (reference sequence). The CDR3 contains 11 residues. Measured with immunoSEQ multiplex PCR; TCRdb has only the in-frame clones, and not every one. The table lists around 170,000 clones, approximately 84% of them singletons. The receptor's source is a man aged 45 to 65 who had recovered from COVID-19. The sequenced material came from PBMCs or T cells enriched from blood (not recorded which). The chain links TRBV19 to TRBJ2-7; a possible D gene is TRBD1 (5 bases). Written as DNA, the CDR3 is TGTGCCAGTAAAGGGGTTGCCGAGCAGTACTTC. It translates to CASKGVAEQYF. The full variable domain, completed using reference TRBV19 and TRBJ2-7, is DGGITQSPKYLFRKEGQNVTLSCEQNLNHDAMYWYRQDPGQGLRLIYYSQIVNDFQKGDIAEGYSVSREKKESFPLTVTSAQKNPTAFYLCASKGVAEQYFGPGTRLTVT.